A selection of T cell receptor beta chains follows, all from one sample in a study of blood T cell repertoires in COVID-19. The repertoire was sequenced with immunoSEQ multiplex PCR; TCRdb's copy has only in-frame clones and lacks some. The sample includes 150,000 or so clones, just over 90% of them seen just once. Specimen: peripheral blood. Every receptor here comes from a woman aged 55-70 years with COVID-19, enrolled during active disease. Both conserved end residues are part of each CDR3. The D gene is left open where the match is weak.

V,J,D,length,DNA,CDR3
TRBV11-2,TRBJ2-3,TRBD2,14,TGTGCCAGCCGGGGGGGGCAGGTTGTTGATACGCAGTATTTT,CASRGGQVVDTQYF
TRBV6-6,TRBJ2-5,TRBD1,15,TGTGCCAGCAGATACGCACAGGGGGCAGTGGAGACCCAGTACTTC,CASRYAQGAVETQYF
TRBV3-1/TRBV3-2,TRBJ1-5,.,15,TGTGCCAGCAGCCACCAAACAGGCGGCAATCAGCCCCAGCATTTT,CASSHQTGGNQPQHF
TRBV24-1,TRBJ2-2,.,16,TGTGCCACCAGTGATTTGGGGGGCCCGAACACCGGGGAGCTGTTTTTT,CATSDLGGPNTGELFF
TRBV10-3,TRBJ2-3,TRBD2,20,TGTGCCATCAGTGAGCCGGGACTAAATTCAGCCCCTATTGGATCCGATACGCAGTATTTT,CAISEPGLNSAPIGSDTQYF
TRBV9,TRBJ1-1,.,14,TGTGCCAGCAGCGTTTCGGACTCCCGGTCTGAAGCTTTCTTT,CASSVSDSRSEAFF
TRBV7-6,TRBJ2-7,.,16,TGTGCCAGCAGCTTAATCGAGGGTTTGGGCTCCTACGAGCAGTACTTC,CASSLIEGLGSYEQYF
TRBV5-6,TRBJ2-3,.,14,TGTGCCAGCAGCGAAAGACTAGTAACAGATACGCAGTATTTT,CASSERLVTDTQYF
TRBV7-2,TRBJ1-5,TRBD1,19,TGTGCCAGCAGCTCCTTCGGGCCCGCAAGGGGGCTGTTGGGTCAGCCCCAGCATTTT,CASSSFGPARGLLGQPQHF
TRBV3-1/TRBV3-2,TRBJ1-2,.,14,TGTGCCAGCCGCAAGATACGGGGGTCTCAGGGCTACACCTTC,CASRKIRGSQGYTF
TRBV5-8,TRBJ1-1,.,15,TGTGCCAGCAGCTACCTACGGGGAGTAGGCACTGAAGCTTTCTTT,CASSYLRGVGTEAFF
TRBV25-1,TRBJ1-2,.,14,TGTGCCAGCAGTGGAACACAGTATAACTATGGCTACACCTTC,CASSGTQYNYGYTF
TRBV10-1,TRBJ1-4,.,17,TGCGCCAGCAGTGAGGTTCGGTACAGGAAACGGAGTGAAAAACTGTTTTTT,CASSEVRYRKRSEKLFF
TRBV12-3/TRBV12-4,TRBJ1-4,TRBD1,11,TGTGCCAGCAGTTTAAGGGGACAGTTGTTTTTT,CASSLRGQLFF
TRBV5-4,TRBJ1-3,.,13,TGTGCCAGCAGCTTGACAGGAGGAAACACCATATATTTT,CASSLTGGNTIYF
TRBV7-2,TRBJ2-7,.,15,TGTGCCAGCAGCTTAGCGTCGACAGGTACCTACGAGCAGTACTTC,CASSLASTGTYEQYF